The 2 T cell receptor beta chains given below trace back to one sample, sequenced in a study of cytomegalovirus exposure and HLA in healthy donors. The table came from immunoSEQ multiplex PCR; TCRdb's copy has only in-frame clones and leaves some out. The repertoire has some 130,000 clones, about 88% of them found once; the top ten carry 1% to 1.5%. Sequencing was done on a sample of PBMCs. These receptors all come from a young woman in good health and CMV-seronegative.

This clone was seen only once. The chain is built from TRBV21-1 and TRBJ2-1; TRBD1 is the table's D call and was not checked against the DNA. TRBV21-1 is tagged as a pseudogene. The CDR3 spans 13 residues. The CDR3 DNA sequence: TGTGCCAGCAGCAAAGGACAGGGGAATGAGCAGTTCTTC. Translated: CASSKGQGNEQFF.

The genes are TRBV27 and TRBJ2-5; 8 nucleotides align to TRBD2. The CDR3 is 12 residues long. CDR1 and CDR2 (germline): MNHEY, SMNVEV (reference sequence). J lost 5 bases, V lost 8 bases, and 4 bases had no gene match. This chain's CDR3 is CASWGGGETQYF. The DNA for the CDR3 is TGTGCCAGCTGGGGCGGGGGGGAGACCCAGTACTTC.